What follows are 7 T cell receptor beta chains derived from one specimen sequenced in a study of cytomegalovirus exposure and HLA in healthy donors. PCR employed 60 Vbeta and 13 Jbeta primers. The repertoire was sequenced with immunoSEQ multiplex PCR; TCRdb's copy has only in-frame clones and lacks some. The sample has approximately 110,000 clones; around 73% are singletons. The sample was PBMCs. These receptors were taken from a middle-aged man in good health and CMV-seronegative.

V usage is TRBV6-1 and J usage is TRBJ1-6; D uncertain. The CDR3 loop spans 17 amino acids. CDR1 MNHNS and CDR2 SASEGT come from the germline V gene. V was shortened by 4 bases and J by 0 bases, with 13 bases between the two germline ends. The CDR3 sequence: CASSASIGSSYNSPLHF. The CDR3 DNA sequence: TGTGCCAGCAGTGCCTCGATAGGGAGCTCCTATAATTCACCCCTCCACTTT.

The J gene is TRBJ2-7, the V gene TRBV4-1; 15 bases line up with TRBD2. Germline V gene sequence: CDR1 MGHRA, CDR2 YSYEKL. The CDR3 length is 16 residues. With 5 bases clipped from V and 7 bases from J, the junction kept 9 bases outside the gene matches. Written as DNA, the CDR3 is TGCGCCAGCAGCTCCCTGGGGACTAGCGGGGGGTGTGAGCAGTACTTC. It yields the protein CASSSLGTSGGCEQYF.

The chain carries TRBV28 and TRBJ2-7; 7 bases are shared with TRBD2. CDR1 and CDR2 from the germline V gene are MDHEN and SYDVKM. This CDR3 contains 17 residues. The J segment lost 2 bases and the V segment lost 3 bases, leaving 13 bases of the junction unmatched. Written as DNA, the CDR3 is TGTGCCAGCAGTTTTTGGGGAGGGGCTAACGTGGCCTACGAGCAGTACTTC. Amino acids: CASSFWGGANVAYEQYF.

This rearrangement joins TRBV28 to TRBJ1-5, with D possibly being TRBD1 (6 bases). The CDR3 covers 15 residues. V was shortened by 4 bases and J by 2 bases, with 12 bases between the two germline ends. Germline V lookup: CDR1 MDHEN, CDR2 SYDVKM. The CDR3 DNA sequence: TGTGCCAGCAGTTGGACAGATCGGGGCAATCAGCCCCAGCATTTT. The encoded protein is CASSWTDRGNQPQHF.

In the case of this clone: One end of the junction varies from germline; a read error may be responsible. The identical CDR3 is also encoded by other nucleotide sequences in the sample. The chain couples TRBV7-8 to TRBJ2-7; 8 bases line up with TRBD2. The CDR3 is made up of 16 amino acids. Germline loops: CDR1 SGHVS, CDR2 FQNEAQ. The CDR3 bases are TGTGCGAGCAGCTTACTGCGTACTAGCGGACGATACGAGCAGTACTTC. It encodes CASSLLRTSGRYEQYF. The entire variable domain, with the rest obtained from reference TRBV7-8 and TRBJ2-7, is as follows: GAGVSQSPRYKVAKRGQDVALRCDPISGHVSLFWYQQALGQGPEFLTYFQNEAQLDKSGLPSDRFFAERPEGSVSTLKIQRTQQEDSAVYLCASSLLRTSGRYEQYFGPGTRLTVT.

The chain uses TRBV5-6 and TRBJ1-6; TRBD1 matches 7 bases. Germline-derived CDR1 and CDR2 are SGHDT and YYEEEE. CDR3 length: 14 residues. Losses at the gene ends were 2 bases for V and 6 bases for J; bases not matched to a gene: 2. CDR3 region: CASSFPGGNSPLHF. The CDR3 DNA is TGTGCCAGCAGCTTCCCAGGGGGTAATTCACCCCTCCACTTT.

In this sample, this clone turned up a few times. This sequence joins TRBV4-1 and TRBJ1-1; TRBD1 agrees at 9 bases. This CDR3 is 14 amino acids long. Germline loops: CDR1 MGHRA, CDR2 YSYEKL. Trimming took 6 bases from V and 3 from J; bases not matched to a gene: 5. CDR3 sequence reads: CASSRRQGDTEAFF. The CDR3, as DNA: TGCGCCAGCAGTAGGCGACAGGGGGACACTGAAGCTTTCTTT.